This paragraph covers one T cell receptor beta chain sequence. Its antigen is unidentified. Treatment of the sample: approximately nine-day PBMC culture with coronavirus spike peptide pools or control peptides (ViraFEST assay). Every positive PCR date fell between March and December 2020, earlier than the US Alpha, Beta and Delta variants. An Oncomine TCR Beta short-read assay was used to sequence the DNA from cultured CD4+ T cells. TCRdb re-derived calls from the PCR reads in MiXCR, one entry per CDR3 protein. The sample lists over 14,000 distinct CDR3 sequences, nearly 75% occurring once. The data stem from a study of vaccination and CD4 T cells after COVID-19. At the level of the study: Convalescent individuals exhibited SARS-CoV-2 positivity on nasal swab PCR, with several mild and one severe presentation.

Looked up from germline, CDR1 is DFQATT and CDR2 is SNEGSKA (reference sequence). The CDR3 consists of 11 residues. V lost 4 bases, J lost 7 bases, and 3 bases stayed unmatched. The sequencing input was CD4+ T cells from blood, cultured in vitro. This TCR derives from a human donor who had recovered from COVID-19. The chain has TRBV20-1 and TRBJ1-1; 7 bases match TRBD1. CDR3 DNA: TGCAGTGCTACTACAGGGGTTGAAGCTTTCTTT. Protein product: CSATTGVEAFF.